The present entry profiles one T cell receptor (beta chain) with its context. MiXCR, applied by TCRdb to the RT-PCR reads, yields one record per CDR3 protein. This table has fewer than 800,000 distinct CDR3 sequences, approximately 15% appearing once. Per the germline V gene, CDR1 is KGHSH and CDR2 is LQKENI. The CDR3 extends over 16 amino acids. The V end lost 3 bases, the J end lost 2 bases, and 16 bases lay between the germline ends. The sample was memory CD4+ T cells from blood. V and J are TRBV18 and TRBJ1-1, with a weak D call TRBD1 (5 bases). The TCR was taken from a female donor in good health, serving as a healthy control. The CDR3 protein is CASSPLQGGANTEAFF. CDR3 DNA: TGTGCCAGCTCACCTCTTCAGGGAGGGGCAAACACTGAAGCTTTCTTT.